The sequence of this T cell receptor beta chain was determined in a study of T cell responses to AZD1222 COVID-19 vaccine. Sequencing used immunoSEQ multiplex PCR; TCRdb keeps in-frame clones, though not all of them. The sample holds 95,000 to 100,000 clones, roughly nine tenths seen once. Comments on this clone: The antigen is undetermined.

Findings and limits, study-wide: Only six or seven AZD1222 recipients were seropositive at baseline. Clonal diversity may have been underestimated in mostly white British donors. Among vaccine-associated CD4 TCRs, coverage spanned spike, with dominance at 160-218 and 743-854. Spike-specific TCRs gained breadth and depth after people received two AZD1222 doses.

V lost 10 bases and J lost 4; bases outside the gene matches: 8. The germline gives CDR1 MDHEN, CDR2 SYDVKM. There are 14 residues in the CDR3. The source of this sequence is an adult in good health. The sequencing used peripheral blood, collected on day 0 of AZD1222 vaccination. This chain uses TRBV28 with TRBJ1-2; 11 bases align to TRBD1. As DNA, the CDR3 is TGTGCCACCCGGACAGGGGGCCCTACCTATGGCTACACCTTC. Its translation is CATRTGGPTYGYTF.